This TCR beta chain was sequenced in a study of T cell responses to AZD1222 COVID-19 vaccine. Method: immunoSEQ multiplex PCR; TCRdb's copy keeps in-frame clones and lacks some. This table holds roughly 160,000 clones, 90% found once. The clonotype originates from an adult in good health. The sample was peripheral blood, taken on day 0 of AZD1222 vaccination.

CDR3 loop: CASSEPLRGQSAYEQYF. The CDR3 DNA reads TGCGCCAGCAGTGAACCCCTAAGGGGTCAGTCCGCCTACGAGCAGTACTTC. This chain links TRBV10-2 with TRBJ2-7; tentatively, D is TRBD1 (5 bases). Germline loops: CDR1 WSHSY, CDR2 SAAADI. V was shortened by 3 bases and J by 2 bases, with 20 bases between the two germline ends. CDR3 length equals 17 residues.